The sequence of this T cell receptor (beta chain) was determined in a study of shared clonotypes between healthy human individuals. As for the study in general: The study enrolled a couple of women and three men aged 18 to 49. Study-level points and caveats: Non-shared clonotypes were found to have lower generation probabilities than the clonotypes that were shared by all four of the sorted-subset donors. Sorted-subset sequencing was shown by rarefaction to be incomplete despite large depth.

The germline V gene encodes CDR1 SGHDT and CDR2 YYEEEE. This CDR3 contains 15 residues. Trimming cost V 5 bases and J 8 bases; bases outside gene matches: 10. With regard to this clone: Its antigen is unknown.

On sorted subsets, replicate PCRs used about 200 ng DNA, or tens of thousands of T cell genomes. Produced via immunoSEQ multiplex PCR; TCRdb's table is partial and in-frame only. The sample lists about 730,000 clones; approximately 77% were seen once. This TCR was recovered from a woman under 40 in good health. V gene TRBV5-6 combines with J gene TRBJ1-4, with 9 nucleotides matching TRBD1. Source material: memory CD4+ T cells sorted from blood. Specified subset: CD45RA-negative fraction. The CDR3 protein is CASSHQDRGGEKLFF. The CDR3 bases are TGTGCCAGCAGTCATCAGGACAGGGGAGGAGAAAAACTGTTTTTT.